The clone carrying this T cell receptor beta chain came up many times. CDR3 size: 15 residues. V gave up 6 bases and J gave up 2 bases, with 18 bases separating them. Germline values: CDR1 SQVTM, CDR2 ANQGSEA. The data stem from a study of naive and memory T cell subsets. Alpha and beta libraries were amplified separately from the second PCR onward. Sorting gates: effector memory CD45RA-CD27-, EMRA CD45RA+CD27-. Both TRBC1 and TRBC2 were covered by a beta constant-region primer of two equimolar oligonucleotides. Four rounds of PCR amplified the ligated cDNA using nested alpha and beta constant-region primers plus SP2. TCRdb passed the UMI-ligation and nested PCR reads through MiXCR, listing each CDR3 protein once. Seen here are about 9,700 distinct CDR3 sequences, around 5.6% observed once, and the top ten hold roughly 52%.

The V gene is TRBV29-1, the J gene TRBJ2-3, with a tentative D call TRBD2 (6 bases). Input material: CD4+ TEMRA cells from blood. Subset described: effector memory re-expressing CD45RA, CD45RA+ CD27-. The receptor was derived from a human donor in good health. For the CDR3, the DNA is TGCAGCGTCCAAAGAAGACAACTAGCCACAGATACGCAGTATTTT. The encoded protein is CSVQRRQLATDTQYF.